What follows are 15 T cell receptor beta chains derived from one specimen sequenced in a study of blood T cell repertoires in COVID-19. Measured with immunoSEQ multiplex PCR; TCRdb has only the in-frame clones, and not every one. Of some 250,000 clones in the sample, 75% to 90% were seen once. Material for sequencing was peripheral blood. Receptor source: a woman aged 30 to 39 who had recovered from COVID-19.

This sequence joins TRBV6-6 and TRBJ1-1, with D uncertain. The CDR3 sequence is 11 residues long. Germline values: CDR1 MNHNY, CDR2 SVGAGI (reference sequence). Trimming left V 2 bases short and J 12 bases short, with 10 bases between. CDR3 DNA sequence: TGTGCCAGCAGTTACGGAGGGTCAACTTTCTTT. The encoded protein is CASSYGGSTFF.

The rearrangement joins TRBV5-8 to TRBJ2-7, with D maybe TRBD2 (5 bases). The CDR3 contains 14 residues. Between the trimmed V and J ends, which lost 4 bases and 4 bases, there was a span of 15 bases. Germline V CDR1 and CDR2: SGHTS, YDEGEE. DNA for the CDR3: TGTGCCAGCAGCGATGAGGGCAGGAAGTACGAGCAGTACTTC. Translation: CASSDEGRKYEQYF. Complete variable domain (other parts from reference TRBV5-8 and TRBJ2-7): EAGVTQSPTHLIKTRGQQATLRCSPISGHTSVYWYQQALGLGLQFLLWYDEGEERNRGNFPPRFSGRQFPNYSSELNVNALELEDSALYLCASSDEGRKYEQYFGPGTRLTVT.

The chain has TRBV11-3 and TRBJ1-2; D gene unclear. V was cut by 11 bases and J by 1 base, with 17 bases left in between. Germline V gene sequence: CDR1 SGHNT, CDR2 YENEEA. The CDR3 sequence is 14 residues long. Written as DNA, the CDR3 is TGTGCCCTGCCAGATCCCAGACTTAACTATGGCTACACCTTC. This sequence encodes CALPDPRLNYGYTF.

V gene TRBV6-5 combines with J gene TRBJ1-5; 7 bases are shared with TRBD1. There are 14 residues in the CDR3. Germline-derived CDR1 and CDR2 are MNHEY and SVGAGI. Trimming cost V 8 bases and J 2 bases; bases outside gene matches: 6. CDR3: CASARDRGNQPQHF. CDR3 nucleotides: TGTGCCAGCGCCCGGGACAGAGGCAATCAGCCCCAGCATTTT.

The chain links TRBV10-3 to TRBJ2-5, with D uncertain. Trimming removed 2 bases from V and 4 bases from J, with 11 bases in between. The V gene's germline CDR1 is ENHRY and CDR2 SYGVKD. CDR3 size: 14 residues. The CDR3, as DNA: TGTGCCATCAGTGAGCTACACCGGGTAGAGACCCAGTACTTC. Translated, it gives CAISELHRVETQYF.

The genes are TRBV5-1 and TRBJ2-7, with 7 positions matching TRBD2. V trimming: 4 bases; J trimming: 4 bases; junction bases outside the gene matches: 8. CDR3 length: 14 amino acids. CDR1 and CDR2 from the germline V gene are SGHRS and YFSETQ. DNA for the CDR3: TGCGCCAGCAGCCCGTGGGGGGGTGGATACGAGCAGTACTTC. Translation: CASSPWGGGYEQYF.

DNA for the CDR3: TGTGCCAGCAGCTTATGGGGCAGGCTTGGGTCACCCCTCCACTTT. Translation: CASSLWGRLGSPLHF. This chain uses TRBV7-3 with TRBJ1-6; D possibly corresponds to TRBD1 (5 bases). V was clipped by 2 bases and J by 10 bases, with 15 bases between them. CDR1 and CDR2 from the germline V gene are SGHTA and FQGTGA. This CDR3 is built from 15 residues.

The chain links TRBV2 to TRBJ2-5; D perhaps matches TRBD2 (6 bases). CDR1 and CDR2 (germline): SNHLY, FYNNEI. The CDR3 is 14 amino acids. Trimming took off 6 bases at V and 5 bases at J, with 16 bases between the two ends. CDR3 residues: CASREGLLGETQYF. The CDR3, as DNA: TGTGCCAGCAGGGAGGGATTGTTGGGGGAGACCCAGTACTTC.

The chain is built from TRBV6-5 and TRBJ2-4; 12 positions agree with TRBD2. This CDR3 contains 15 residues. Germline lookup yields CDR1 MNHEY and CDR2 SVGAGI. With 5 bases clipped from V and 7 bases from J, the junction kept 6 bases outside the gene matches. The CDR3 coding sequence is TGTGCCAGCAGTCAGGCTAGCGGGGGGGCCAACATTCAGTACTTC. Translating it yields CASSQASGGANIQYF.

The J gene is TRBJ2-5, the V gene TRBV4-1; the D gene is possibly TRBD2 (5 bases). This CDR3 contains 15 residues. Germline-derived CDR1 and CDR2 are MGHRA and YSYEKL. V lost 0 bases and J 5 bases, leaving 13 bases between the germline ends. Written as DNA, the CDR3 is TGCGCCAGCAGCCAAGAAGCAACTAGGACCGAGACCCAGTACTTC. As protein: CASSQEATRTETQYF.

V usage is TRBV7-9 and J usage is TRBJ1-6; TRBD1 matches at 8 bases. Losses at the gene ends were 4 bases for V and 6 bases for J; bases not matched to a gene: 2. CDR1 and CDR2 (germline): SEHNR, FQNEAQ (reference sequence). CDR3 length: 14 amino acids. The CDR3 region has the DNA TGTGCCAGCAGCTCGACAGGGGCTAATTCACCCCTCCACTTT. Translating it yields CASSSTGANSPLHF.

The rearrangement joins TRBV2 to TRBJ1-1; D unresolved. The CDR3 is 15 amino acids. Trimming took off 6 bases at V and 5 bases at J, with 19 bases between the two ends. The germline V gene encodes CDR1 SNHLY and CDR2 FYNNEI. This CDR3 is CASRVIGGFKTEAFF. CDR3 DNA sequence: TGTGCCAGCAGGGTAATCGGAGGTTTTAAGACTGAAGCTTTCTTT.

The chain has TRBV6-5 and TRBJ2-5, with no clear D. The CDR3 consists of 12 residues. Germline V gene sequence: CDR1 MNHEY, CDR2 SVGAGI. Deletions cut 4 bases from V and 4 bases from J, with 7 bases between. The CDR3 nucleotides are TGTGCCAGCAGTTTATTCGGAGAGACCCAGTACTTC. Its protein is CASSLFGETQYF.

V usage is TRBV29-1 and J usage is TRBJ1-3; unclear D gene. CDR3 size: 11 residues. Germline V lookup: CDR1 SQVTM, CDR2 ANQGSEA. V was clipped by 6 bases and J by 4 bases, with 7 bases between them. The CDR3 coding sequence is TGCAGCGTGGGGAGGGGAAACACCATATATTTT. This gives the protein CSVGRGNTIYF.

This clone was seen just once. This chain joins TRBV9 and TRBJ2-2; TRBD2 aligns across 11 bases. Trimming took 2 bases from V and 4 from J; bases not matched to a gene: 13. This CDR3 has 19 amino acids. Germline CDR1 SGDLS, CDR2 YYNGEE. CDR3 bases: TGTGCCAGCAGCGTCTACCTCCTAGCGGGGGGAATAAGCACCGGGGAGCTGTTTTTT. It is translated as CASSVYLLAGGISTGELFF. The variable domain in full, with the rest retrieved from reference TRBV9 and TRBJ2-2, is DSGVTQTPKHLITATGQRVTLRCSPRSGDLSVYWYQQSLDQGLQFLIQYYNGEERAKGNILERFSAQQFPDLHSELNLSSLELGDSALYFCASSVYLLAGGISTGELFFGEGSRLTVL.